Listed here are 13 T cell receptor beta chains from one sample, sequenced in a study of blood T cell repertoires in COVID-19. Repertoires were generated with immunoSEQ multiplex PCR, while TCRdb's copy carries only in-frame clones and drops some. Here the sample spans about 200,000 clones, around 82% being singletons. Sequencing used PBMCs or T cells enriched from blood (not recorded which). These receptors all stem from a woman aged 55 to 70 with acute COVID-19.

In regard to this clone: Other DNA sequences in this sample translate to the same CDR3. V usage is TRBV5-1 and J usage is TRBJ1-4; D not resolved. The CDR3 runs 14 residues. Germline CDR1 and CDR2: SGHRS and YFSETQ. Trimming shortened V by 2 bases and J by 3 bases, and 8 bases separated the two germline ends. DNA for the CDR3: TGCGCCAGCAGCTTCGGAGGGTCTAATGAAAAACTGTTTTTT. This gives the protein CASSFGGSNEKLFF. Supplemented by reference TRBV5-1 and TRBJ1-4, the full variable domain reads KAGVTQTPRYLIKTRGQQVTLSCSPISGHRSVSWYQQTPGQGLQFLFEYFSETQRNKGNFPGRFSGRQFSNSRSEMNVSTLELGDSALYLCASSFGGSNEKLFFGSGTQLSVL.

The chain recombines TRBV28 with TRBJ1-1; no definite D call. The CDR3 runs to 13 residues. From germline, CDR1 is MDHEN and CDR2 SYDVKM. Trimming removed 3 bases at V and 0 bases at J, with 5 bases between. The CDR3 reads CASSFSMNTEAFF. In DNA form, the CDR3 reads TGTGCCAGCAGTTTTTCCATGAACACTGAAGCTTTCTTT.

CDR3 in amino acids: CASTPEAGNTIYF. The DNA for the CDR3 is TGTGCCAGCACCCCAGAGGCTGGAAACACCATATATTTT. V usage is TRBV11-2 and J usage is TRBJ1-3, with D unclear. CDR1 and CDR2 (germline): SGHAT, FQNNGV. The CDR3 is 13 residues long. Trimming removed 7 bases from V and 2 bases from J, with 9 bases in between.

The V call is TRBV28, the J call TRBJ1-6, with 10 bases that match TRBD1. From germline, CDR1 is MDHEN and CDR2 SYDVKM. The CDR3 consists of 16 residues. J was trimmed by 11 bases and V by 6 bases; bases with no gene match: 13. The chain's CDR3 is CASSFKTGTGVTPLHF. The CDR3 region has the DNA TGTGCCAGCAGCTTTAAAACCGGGACAGGGGTGACACCCCTCCACTTT. Drawing the rest from reference TRBV28 and TRBJ1-6, the complete variable domain is DVKVTQSSRYLVKRTGEKVFLECVQDMDHENMFWYRQDPGLGLRLIYFSYDVKMKEKGDIPEGYSVSREKKERFSLILESASTNQTSMYLCASSFKTGTGVTPLHFGNGTRLTVT.

This sequence joins TRBV3-1 (or the pseudogene TRBV3-2) and TRBJ2-2, with TRBD2 matching 12 bases. V shed 5 bases, J shed 1 base, and the junction held 5 bases outside the gene matches. This CDR3 has 17 residues. Germline V gene sequence: CDR1 LGHDT, CDR2 YNNKEL (reference sequence). The CDR3: CASSGRTSGVNTGELFF. Here the CDR3 DNA reads TGTGCCAGCAGCGGACGGACTAGCGGGGTGAACACCGGGGAGCTGTTTTTT.

The chain uses TRBV7-6 and TRBJ2-1, with TRBD2 matching over 8 bases. Trimming at V came to 1 base and at J to 0 bases, leaving 2 bases not matched to a gene. The germline V gene has CDR1 SGHVS and CDR2 FNYEAQ. There are 16 residues in the CDR3. The CDR3 protein is CASSLGAGGSYNEQFF. The CDR3, as DNA: TGTGCCAGCAGCTTAGGGGCGGGGGGCTCCTACAATGAGCAGTTCTTC.

The gene calls are TRBV5-4 and TRBJ2-7; TRBD2 might be the D (5 bases). V was clipped by 0 bases and J by 5 bases, with 15 bases between them. Germline values: CDR1 SGHNT, CDR2 YYREEE (reference sequence). The CDR3 covers 15 residues. CDR3 coding DNA: TGTGCCAGCAGCTTGGACGGGCCTAGCAGCGACGAGCAGTACTTC. This gives the protein CASSLDGPSSDEQYF.

This chain joins TRBV19 and TRBJ1-5, with TRBD1 as a possible D gene (6 bases). Deletions cut 3 bases from V and 3 bases from J, with 12 bases between. The CDR3 consists of 15 residues. The germline V gene encodes CDR1 LNHDA and CDR2 SQIVND (reference sequence). The DNA for the CDR3 is TGTGCCAGTAGTATGATGGGGGCCTTCAATCAGCCCCAGCATTTT. Translated: CASSMMGAFNQPQHF.

This clone has just a few counts. This rearrangement joins TRBV27 to TRBJ2-2; TRBD2 might be the D (6 bases). The V gene lost 7 bases and the J gene lost 3 bases, with 15 bases spanning the gap. This CDR3 is 15 amino acids long. Germline loops: CDR1 MNHEY, CDR2 SMNVEV (reference sequence). For the CDR3, the DNA is TGTGCCAGCAACGGGCGGGGTCCGTACACCGGGGAGCTGTTTTTT. Translated, it gives CASNGRGPYTGELFF.

The rearrangement joins TRBV19 to TRBJ2-7; D is possibly TRBD2 (5 bases). The CDR3 contains 15 residues. Trimming pared 5 bases from V and 0 bases from J, leaving 14 bases between. Germline CDR1 LNHDA, CDR2 SQIVND (reference sequence). CDR3 residues: CASSPWTGNSYEQYF. In DNA form, the CDR3 reads TGTGCCAGTAGTCCCTGGACCGGGAACTCCTACGAGCAGTACTTC.

The genes are TRBV27 and TRBJ1-1; D is unclear. The ends were cut back, 0 bases at V and 2 bases at J, with 7 bases in the middle. The CDR3 covers 14 residues. Looked up from germline, CDR1 is MNHEY and CDR2 is SMNVEV (reference sequence). CDR3 sequence (DNA): TGTGCCAGCAGTTTATCGAGGGTTAACACTGAAGCTTTCTTT. Translation gives CASSLSRVNTEAFF.

This clone was found once. The chain employs TRBV3-1 (or the pseudogene TRBV3-2) and TRBJ2-5; D is perhaps TRBD1 (7 bases). The CDR3 contains 14 residues. V was cut by 4 bases and J by 5 bases, with 14 bases left in between. Germline V gene sequence: CDR1 LGHDT, CDR2 YNNKEL (reference sequence). The CDR3 DNA sequence: TGTGCCAGCAGCCCCGGAGGGGGCGTCGAGACCCAGTACTTC. Residues: CASSPGGGVETQYF.

The chain uses TRBV6-6 and TRBJ1-4; maybe TRBD1 (5 bases). Germline V CDR1 and CDR2: MNHNY, SVGAGI (reference sequence). V lost 4 bases, J lost 8 bases, and 11 bases lay in between. The CDR3 has 13 amino acids. CDR3 coding DNA: TGTGCCAGCAGTTGGGCTCGGGGGGAAAAACTGTTTTTT. Amino acids: CASSWARGEKLFF.